Below are 25 T cell receptor beta chains sequenced from a single sample in a study of blood T cell repertoires in COVID-19. TCRdb keeps only in-frame clones here, not all; method: immunoSEQ multiplex PCR. The sample lists under 250,000 clones, approximately 86% occurring once. Sample: peripheral blood. Receptor source: a human donor in a cohort sampled during active COVID-19.

In DNA form, the CDR3 reads TGTGCCAGCAGCTTTTCCGGCGGGGGCCAAGAGACCCAGTACTTC. Encoded protein: CASSFSGGGQETQYF. V usage is TRBV11-2 and J usage is TRBJ2-5, with TRBD2 matching over 7 bases. V was pared by 3 bases and J by 1 base, with 5 bases of the junction left unmatched. Germline lookup yields CDR1 SGHAT and CDR2 FQNNGV. This CDR3 region has 15 residues.

The chain uses TRBV7-9 and TRBJ2-1; TRBD2 is a possible D gene (6 bases). The CDR3 sequence is 15 residues long. V shed 3 bases and J shed 7 bases, with 16 bases lying between them. From germline, CDR1 is SEHNR and CDR2 FQNEAQ (reference sequence). CDR3 sequence: CASSLSGPRENEQFF. In DNA, the CDR3 is TGTGCCAGCAGCTTGTCGGGCCCTCGGGAGAATGAGCAGTTCTTC.

The V gene is TRBV7-6, the J gene TRBJ2-1; 14 nucleotides match TRBD2. This CDR3 comprises 16 residues. J was trimmed by 4 bases and V by 5 bases; bases with no gene match: 4. Looked up from germline, CDR1 is SGHVS and CDR2 is FNYEAQ. CDR3 sequence: CASSPGLAGEYNEQFF. CDR3 nucleotides: TGTGCCAGCAGCCCGGGACTAGCGGGGGAATACAATGAGCAGTTCTTC.

The chain combines TRBV6-2 or TRBV6-3 with TRBJ2-3; 9 bases are shared with TRBD1. CDR3 length: 16 amino acids. Losses at the gene ends were 0 bases for V and 2 bases for J; bases not matched to a gene: 3. The germline V gene has CDR1 MNHEY and CDR2 SVGEGT. The CDR3 DNA reads TGTGCCAGCAGTTACTCACAGGGGGCGGACACAGATACGCAGTATTTT. It is translated as CASSYSQGADTDTQYF.

The chain couples TRBV5-4 to TRBJ2-1; the D gene is possibly TRBD2 (5 bases). The CDR3 consists of 14 residues. From germline, CDR1 is SGHNT and CDR2 YYREEE (reference sequence). V dropped 3 bases and J dropped 10 bases, with 17 bases sitting between them. The CDR3 nucleotides are TGTGCCAGCAGCTCACCGGCTAGCTATGGAGAGCAGTTCTTC. Protein: CASSSPASYGEQFF.

The chain recombines TRBV11-2 with TRBJ1-1; D ambiguous. Germline V gives CDR1 SGHAT, CDR2 FQNNGV. With 1 base removed from V and 0 bases from J, the gap between germline ends came to 6 bases. This CDR3 comprises 14 residues. The CDR3 DNA reads TGTGCCAGCAGCTTAGCCCGGGTGAACACTGAAGCTTTCTTT. Encoded protein: CASSLARVNTEAFF.

V is TRBV27 and J is TRBJ1-1, with D tentatively TRBD1 (6 bases). This CDR3 has 15 residues. Germline CDR1 MNHEY, CDR2 SMNVEV (reference sequence). Trimming took off 4 bases at V and 5 bases at J, with 17 bases between the two ends. The CDR3 DNA reads as TGTGCCAGCAGTTCCCAGACAGGTCTAGAAACTGAAGCTTTCTTT. This codes for CASSSQTGLETEAFF.

The chain is built from TRBV6-1 and TRBJ1-1; D is unresolved. V was pared by 2 bases and J by 0 bases, with 7 bases between. The CDR3 sequence is 14 residues long. From germline, CDR1 is MNHNS and CDR2 SASEGT. CDR3 sequence: CASSERRLNTEAFF. In nucleotides, the CDR3 is TGTGCCAGCAGTGAAAGGCGGCTGAACACTGAAGCTTTCTTT.

The CDR3 spells CASSMGGGGNTEAFF. DNA for the CDR3: TGCGCCAGCAGCATGGGCGGGGGAGGGAACACTGAAGCTTTCTTT. V and J are TRBV5-1 and TRBJ1-1, with TRBD1 as a possible D gene (5 bases). CDR3 length: 15 amino acids. Trimming removed 4 bases at V and 1 base at J, with 14 bases between. The germline V gene encodes CDR1 SGHRS and CDR2 YFSETQ.

This clone was counted between two and nine times. The chain combines TRBV27 with TRBJ1-1; TRBD1 agrees at 8 bases. Germline V lookup: CDR1 MNHEY, CDR2 SMNVEV (reference sequence). J was trimmed by 11 bases and V by 2 bases; bases with no gene match: 7. The CDR3 sequence is 13 residues long. CDR3 sequence: CASSLTGGLGAFF. The CDR3 nucleotides are TGTGCCAGCAGTTTAACAGGGGGGCTGGGGGCTTTCTTT.

In this sample, this clone turned up many times. The rearrangement links TRBV27 to TRBJ2-3; no clear D. CDR1 and CDR2 from the germline V gene are MNHEY and SMNVEV (reference sequence). Trimming pared 8 bases from V and 0 bases from J, leaving 15 bases between. This CDR3 region has 15 residues. Written as DNA, the CDR3 is TGTGCCAGCGGTGTGTATCGAACTAGCACAGATACGCAGTATTTT. It yields the protein CASGVYRTSTDTQYF.

Only one count was recorded for this clone. The chain has TRBV14 and TRBJ1-6; D perhaps matches TRBD1 (5 bases). This CDR3 is 17 amino acids long. Germline V gives CDR1 SGHDN, CDR2 FVKESK. V was trimmed by 2 bases and J by 0 bases, leaving 11 bases between them. The CDR3 nucleotides are TGTGCCAGCAGCCAATCGTACAGGAGCTCCTATAATTCACCCCTCCACTTT. Protein: CASSQSYRSSYNSPLHF.

The chain joins TRBV5-4 to TRBJ2-2; 8 bases are a match to TRBD2. Trimming removed 9 bases from V and 0 bases from J; junction bases left unmatched: 13. Germline V gene lookup returns CDR1 SGHNT and CDR2 YYREEE (reference sequence). CDR3 length: 17 residues. The CDR3 DNA follows: TGTGCCACTACCTCCCTAGCGGGCCAAGCGAACACCGGGGAGCTGTTTTTT. Amino acid sequence: CATTSLAGQANTGELFF.

This clone was counted a few times. This chain links TRBV6-5 with TRBJ2-7; possibly TRBD2 for D (6 bases). The CDR3 covers 15 residues. Germline lookup yields CDR1 MNHEY and CDR2 SVGAGI. V was shortened by 8 bases and J by 7 bases, with 24 bases between the two germline ends. The CDR3: CASDPLPGLRVEQYF. The CDR3 DNA reads TGTGCCAGCGACCCCCTCCCGGGACTGCGCGTGGAGCAGTACTTC.

This clone was seen just once. The same CDR3 can be traced to other DNA sequences in this sample. This chain joins TRBV7-9 and TRBJ2-7; possibly TRBD1 for D (6 bases). The germline V gene encodes CDR1 SEHNR and CDR2 FQNEAQ (reference sequence). The CDR3 is 12 residues long. V was cut by 6 bases and J by 4 bases, with 10 bases left in between. The CDR3 DNA reads TGTGCCAGCAGTTCCCAGGGGTACGAGCAGTACTTC. Amino acid sequence: CASSSQGYEQYF. Full variable domain (rest looked up from reference TRBV7-9 and TRBJ2-7): DTGVSQNPRHKITKRGQNVTFRCDPISEHNRLYWYRQTLGQGPEFLTYFQNEAQLEKSRLLSDRFSAERPKGSFSTLEIQRTEQGDSAMYLCASSSQGYEQYFGPGTRLTVT.

The V gene is TRBV27, the J gene TRBJ2-3, with 9 bases matching TRBD2. Germline trimming cut 5 bases from V and 5 bases from J; bases unmatched to any gene: 8. Germline CDR1 MNHEY, CDR2 SMNVEV (reference sequence). The CDR3 is 15 amino acids. The CDR3 loop is CASSPTRGGGDTQYF. The DNA for the CDR3 is TGTGCCAGCAGTCCGACGCGGGGGGGCGGAGATACGCAGTATTTT.

This clone was counted ten times or more. The chain joins TRBV7-9 to TRBJ1-2; TRBD1 matches at 7 bases. V lost 4 bases to trimming and J lost 0 bases; unmatched junction nucleotides: 8. The CDR3 has 16 amino acids. Germline V gene sequence: CDR1 SEHNR, CDR2 FQNEAQ (reference sequence). CDR3 in amino acids: CASSSTGSSANYGYTF. The CDR3 coding sequence is TGTGCCAGCAGCTCGACAGGGTCCTCTGCTAACTATGGCTACACCTTC.

This clone was observed once. V gene TRBV6-4 combines with J gene TRBJ2-5; the match to TRBD2 covers 14 bases. In germline, CDR1 is MRHNA, CDR2 SNTAGT. V lost 5 bases to trimming and J lost 1 base; unmatched junction nucleotides: 9. CDR3 length: 18 residues. This CDR3 is CASSWVGTSGGTQETQYF. CDR3 coding DNA: TGTGCCAGCAGTTGGGTGGGGACTAGCGGGGGAACCCAAGAGACCCAGTACTTC.

The chain combines TRBV19 with TRBJ1-5, with 7 positions matching TRBD1. This CDR3 region has 13 residues. Trimming removed 5 bases from V and 11 bases from J; junction bases left unmatched: 9. Germline loops: CDR1 LNHDA, CDR2 SQIVND (reference sequence). The CDR3 loop reads CASSSTRTGAQHF. CDR3 DNA sequence: TGTGCCAGTAGTTCTACCAGAACAGGGGCCCAGCATTTT.

This rearrangement joins TRBV6-1 to TRBJ2-7; TRBD1 aligns across 9 bases. J was trimmed by 0 bases and V by 2 bases; bases with no gene match: 5. The CDR3 runs 16 residues. The germline V gene encodes CDR1 MNHNS and CDR2 SASEGT. CDR3 sequence reads: CASSEMGGQGSYEQYF. The DNA for the CDR3 is TGTGCCAGCAGTGAAATGGGGGGACAGGGCTCCTACGAGCAGTACTTC.

The rearrangement uses TRBV7-2 and TRBJ2-5; TRBD1 aligns across 7 bases. The CDR3 runs to 15 residues. Germline V lookup: CDR1 SGHTA, CDR2 FQGNSA. The junction had 5 bases not matched to a gene; V was cut back by 0 bases and J by 4 bases. The CDR3 nucleotides read TGTGCCAGCAGCTTAGCCCAACAGGGGAGAGAGACCCAGTACTTC. Translation gives CASSLAQQGRETQYF.

V usage is TRBV7-2 and J usage is TRBJ1-2, with a weak D call TRBD1 (6 bases). Trimming removed 8 bases at V and 1 base at J, with 11 bases between. Germline lookup yields CDR1 SGHTA and CDR2 FQGNSA. CDR3 length: 13 residues. The CDR3 DNA follows: TGTGCCAGCGGGGACACCTTTAACTATGGCTACACCTTC. Amino acids: CASGDTFNYGYTF.

V usage is TRBV27 and J usage is TRBJ2-1, with a tentative D call TRBD2 (6 bases). Germline V gene data show CDR1 as MNHEY and CDR2 as SMNVEV (reference sequence). V was clipped by 6 bases and J by 0 bases, with 18 bases between them. This CDR3 region has 17 residues. CDR3 DNA sequence: TGTGCCAGCAGACCGAAAGCGGGTGGAACCTCCTACAATGAGCAGTTCTTC. Protein product: CASRPKAGGTSYNEQFF.

The chain recombines TRBV6-5 with TRBJ1-4; 8 positions match TRBD1. V gave up 0 bases and J gave up 5 bases; unmatched junction bases: 5. Germline V lookup: CDR1 MNHEY, CDR2 SVGAGI. The CDR3 consists of 16 residues. The CDR3: CASSYSTGALNEKLFF. In DNA form, the CDR3 reads TGTGCCAGCAGTTACTCGACAGGGGCCTTAAATGAAAAACTGTTTTTT.

The chain has TRBV28 and TRBJ1-2; possible D gene TRBD1, 6 bases. CDR3 size: 14 residues. Germline CDR1 MDHEN, CDR2 SYDVKM. The V end was cut by 5 bases, the J end by 2 bases, with 12 bases between. This CDR3 reads CASSKDSLNYGYTF. CDR3 sequence (DNA): TGTGCCAGCAGTAAGGACAGTCTAAACTATGGCTACACCTTC.